A single sample gave rise to the 10 T cell receptor beta chains below, sequenced in a study of read filtering for tumor transcriptome and immune sequencing. Molecular barcoded adaptors covering alpha/delta and beta/gamma chains were used on roughly 400 ng RNA. TCRdb used MiXCR to reprocess the reads, holding one entry per CDR3 protein. Of 57,000 or so distinct CDR3 sequences in the sample, around 18% were seen once. The specimen sequenced was a population of CD138-negative cells sorted from bone marrow. These receptors were obtained from a donor at least 40 years old with multiple myeloma.

There are many counts of this clonotype. This chain uses TRBV11-2 with TRBJ2-1; D not resolved. The germline V gene encodes CDR1 SGHAT and CDR2 FQNNGV. The CDR3 has 11 residues. Trimming shortened V by 8 bases and J by 10 bases, and 12 bases separated the two germline ends. DNA of the CDR3: TGTGCCAGCGGCCGTTTTGTAGAGCAGTTCTTC. It is translated as CASGRFVEQFF.

The table lists this clonotype with many counts. V gene TRBV12-3 or TRBV12-4 combines with J gene TRBJ2-1, with a possible D match to TRBD1 (7 bases). The length of the CDR3 is 12 residues. Trimming shortened V by 7 bases and J by 10 bases, and 14 bases separated the two germline ends. CDR3 sequence reads: CASIGGGWEQFF. For the CDR3, the DNA is TGTGCCAGCATTGGAGGGGGCTGGGAGCAGTTCTTC.

V gene TRBV4-1 combines with J gene TRBJ1-4, with 8 positions matching TRBD1. Germline V lookup: CDR1 MGHRA, CDR2 YSYEKL. The CDR3 covers 18 residues. The V segment lost 2 bases and the J segment 6 bases; nucleotides outside the gene matches: 14. CDR3 loop: CASSQSPDRGSNHEKLFF. The CDR3 region has the DNA TGCGCCAGCAGCCAAAGCCCCGACAGGGGCAGTAACCATGAAAAACTGTTTTTT.

There are many counts of this clonotype. The chain employs TRBV11-2 and TRBJ2-4, with D maybe TRBD2 (6 bases). This CDR3 is built from 18 residues. CDR1 is SGHAT and CDR2 is FQNNGV in the germline V gene. Trimming pared 5 bases from V and 1 base from J, leaving 21 bases between. The CDR3 is CASSVLATVGLAKNIQYF. The CDR3, as DNA: TGTGCCAGCAGCGTACTAGCTACGGTCGGGCTTGCCAAAAACATTCAGTACTTC.

The J gene is TRBJ2-1, the V gene TRBV20-1, with 11 bases lining up with TRBD2. With 0 bases clipped from V and 1 base from J, the junction kept 8 bases outside the gene matches. Per germline, CDR1 DFQATT and CDR2 SNEGSKA (reference sequence). This CDR3 region has 18 residues. The CDR3 loop reads CSAREVAGGQGSYNEQFF. CDR3 DNA: TGCAGTGCTAGAGAAGTAGCGGGGGGGCAAGGGTCCTACAATGAGCAGTTCTTC.

There are a few counts of this clonotype. This clone may be a read error of a much larger clone one base away. Likely a read error: the CDR3 ends without its conserved phenylalanine or tryptophan. V usage is TRBV7-2 and J usage is TRBJ2-1, with a possible D match to TRBD2 (6 bases). The germline gives CDR1 SGHTA, CDR2 FQGNSA. The CDR3 runs 15 residues. V was trimmed by 1 base and J by 0 bases, leaving 7 bases between them. CDR3 in amino acids: CASSLDGSSYNEQFS. The CDR3 region has the DNA TGTGCCAGCAGCTTAGACGGGAGCTCCTACAATGAGCAGTTCTCC.

This clonotype was seen ten or more times. The chain uses TRBV5-1 and TRBJ2-3, with 11 bases lining up with TRBD2. Germline trimming cut 3 bases from V and 3 bases from J; bases unmatched to any gene: 6. Germline lookup yields CDR1 SGHRS and CDR2 YFSETQ. The CDR3 contains 16 residues. CDR3 in amino acids: CASSSGSGRGTDTQYF. DNA for the CDR3: TGCGCCAGCAGCTCCGGTAGCGGGAGGGGGACAGATACGCAGTATTTT.

This clonotype was observed at least ten times. The CDR3 nucleotides are TGTGCCAGCAGCTTACCCGGGGGCCCGGGAGATACGCAGTATTTT. As protein: CASSLPGGPGDTQYF. The rearrangement links TRBV7-3 to TRBJ2-3, with D perhaps assigned TRBD1 or TRBD2 (6 bases each). The CDR3 length is 15 residues. Germline-derived CDR1 and CDR2 are SGHTA and FQGTGA. Trimming cost V 2 bases and J 5 bases, with 14 bases left between them.

This clonotype was recorded a few times. The chain combines TRBV9 with TRBJ1-2; D gene uncertain. The V and J ends lost 5 bases and 2 bases respectively, with 4 bases between them. This CDR3 contains 11 residues. Germline V gene data show CDR1 as SGDLS and CDR2 as YYNGEE. The chain's CDR3 is CASSANYGYTF. The DNA of the CDR3 is TGTGCCAGCAGTGCAAACTATGGCTACACCTTC.

About this clonotype: Likely a read error: the CDR3 ends without its conserved phenylalanine or tryptophan. It is unclear where the CDR3 begins or ends on the DNA, so no DNA is shown, and the CDR3 is as TCRdb lists it. The V call is TRBV6-5, the J call TRBJ2-3; TRBD1, the D gene given by the table, was not confirmed from the DNA. The CDR3 spans 15 amino acids, including both terminal residues. From germline, CDR1 is MNHEY and CDR2 SVGAGI. CDR3 sequence reads: CASSLTLIRTDTQYS.